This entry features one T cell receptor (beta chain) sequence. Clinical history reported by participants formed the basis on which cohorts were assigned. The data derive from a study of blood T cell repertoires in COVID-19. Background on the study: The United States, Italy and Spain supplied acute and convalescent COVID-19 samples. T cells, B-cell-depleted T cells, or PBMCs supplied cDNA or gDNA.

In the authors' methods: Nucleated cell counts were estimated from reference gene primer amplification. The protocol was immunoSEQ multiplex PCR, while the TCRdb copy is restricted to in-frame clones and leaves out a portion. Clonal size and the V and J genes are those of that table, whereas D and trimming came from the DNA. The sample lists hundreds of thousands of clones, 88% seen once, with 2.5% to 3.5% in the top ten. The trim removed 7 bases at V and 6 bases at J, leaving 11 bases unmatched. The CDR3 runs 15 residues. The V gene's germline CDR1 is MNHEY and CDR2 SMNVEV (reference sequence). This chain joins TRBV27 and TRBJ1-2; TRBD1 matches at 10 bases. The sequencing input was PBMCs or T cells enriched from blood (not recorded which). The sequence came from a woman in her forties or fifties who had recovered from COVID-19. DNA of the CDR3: TGTGCCAGCACCCAGAACCGGGACAGGGGCCATGGCTACACCTTC. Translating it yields CASTQNRDRGHGYTF.